These 29 T cell receptor beta chains came from one sample sequenced in a study of OX40 agonist ivuxolimab in advanced cancers. Some clones are missing from TCRdb's copy, which holds only in-frame ones; the method was immunoSEQ multiplex PCR. The table shows approximately 80,000 clones, with about 94% occurring only once. Material: CD4+ or CD8+ T cells sorted from blood, obtained in a trial of the OX40 agonist ivuxolimab. Source of these receptors: an adult with an advanced solid tumor such as melanoma, head and neck, liver or kidney cancer.

The J gene is TRBJ2-3, the V gene TRBV7-9, with D possibly TRBD2 on 6 matching bases. The CDR3 sequence is 14 residues long. The V end lost 3 bases, the J end lost 4 bases, and 11 bases lay between the germline ends. Germline V lookup: CDR1 SEHNR, CDR2 FQNEAQ (reference sequence). Written as DNA, the CDR3 is TGTGCCAGCAGCTTCGCGGGACCCGCAGATACGCAGTATTTT. Translating gives CASSFAGPADTQYF.

The genes are TRBV5-6 and TRBJ2-5; TRBD1 might be the D (6 bases). Deletions cut 5 bases from V and 5 bases from J, with 13 bases between. Looked up from germline, CDR1 is SGHDT and CDR2 is YYEEEE. This CDR3 comprises 13 residues. The CDR3: CASRQGPEETQYF. The DNA of the CDR3 is TGTGCCAGCAGACAGGGACCCGAGGAGACCCAGTACTTC.

The chain uses TRBV19 and TRBJ2-7; D might be TRBD2 (6 bases). V lost 3 bases and J 5 bases, leaving 14 bases between the germline ends. The CDR3 contains 14 residues. CDR1 is LNHDA and CDR2 is SQIVND in the germline V gene (reference sequence). CDR3 protein: CASSIPGEGNEQYF. DNA for the CDR3: TGTGCCAGTAGTATCCCGGGAGAAGGTAACGAGCAGTACTTC.

CDR3 residues: CASSFGLEETQYF. The CDR3 coding sequence is TGTGCCAGCAGCTTCGGACTAGAAGAGACCCAGTACTTC. The chain employs TRBV5-4 and TRBJ2-5; TRBD2 aligns across 7 bases. This CDR3 is built from 13 residues. Germline assignment: CDR1 SGHNT and CDR2 YYREEE (reference sequence). The V gene end was trimmed by 2 bases and the J gene end by 3 bases; junction bases not matched to a gene: 1.

This CDR3 reads CASSLDGPYNSPLHF. Written as DNA, the CDR3 is TGTGCCAGCAGCTTGGATGGCCCCTATAATTCACCCCTCCACTTT. J is TRBJ1-6 and V is TRBV5-4; D gene unclear. Trimming cost V 0 bases and J 2 bases, with 6 bases left between them. The germline gives CDR1 SGHNT, CDR2 YYREEE (reference sequence). The CDR3 runs 15 residues.

The chain couples TRBV19 to TRBJ1-1, with D possibly TRBD1 on 6 matching bases. In germline, CDR1 is LNHDA, CDR2 SQIVND (reference sequence). V was pared by 5 bases and J by 4 bases, with 11 bases between. The CDR3 covers 13 residues. The CDR3, as DNA: TGTGCCAGTAGTCGGACAGCACTCACTGAAGCTTTCTTT. Translating it yields CASSRTALTEAFF.

This clone was detected once. This sequence joins TRBV25-1 and TRBJ2-5; 7 bases match TRBD1. The DNA end favors TRBJ2-7, so the J call may be wrong. This CDR3 spans 14 amino acids. The germline V gene encodes CDR1 MGHDK and CDR2 SYGVNS. CDR3 bases: TGTGCCAGCAGTGAAGACAGGGTAACCTACGAGCAGTACTTC. Protein product: CASSEDRVTYEQYF.

The rearrangement links TRBV4-3 to TRBJ2-7; TRBD2 aligns across 9 bases. CDR1 and CDR2 (germline): LGHNA, YSLEER. J was trimmed by 4 bases and V by 0 bases; bases with no gene match: 4. The length of the CDR3 is 15 residues. For the CDR3, the DNA is TGCGCCAGCAGCCAAGATAGGCTAGCGGGGTACGAGCAGTACTTC. Protein product: CASSQDRLAGYEQYF.

The V gene is TRBV13, the J gene TRBJ1-2, with 8 bases matching TRBD1. With V trimmed by 5 bases and J by 6 bases, 5 bases remained unmatched. Germline V gene lookup returns CDR1 PRHDT and CDR2 FYEKMQ (reference sequence). CDR3 length equals 13 residues. CDR3 bases: TGTGCCAGCAGCAACGGACAGGGCCATGGCTACACCTTC. Amino acids: CASSNGQGHGYTF.

The rearrangement links TRBV9 to TRBJ2-2; D is perhaps TRBD2 (7 bases). Trimming took 3 bases from V and 7 from J, leaving 22 bases between them. Germline V gene lookup returns CDR1 SGDLS and CDR2 YYNGEE. This CDR3 is 17 amino acids long. Written as DNA, the CDR3 is TGTGCCAGCAGCGCCCGGGGGGCAGAAGATTTGCTCGGGGAGCTGTTTTTT. Its translation: CASSARGAEDLLGELFF.

The chain employs TRBV7-9 and TRBJ1-6, with a weak D call TRBD1 (6 bases). Germline CDR1 reads SEHNR; CDR2 reads FQNEAQ (reference sequence). The V end was cut by 8 bases, the J end by 7 bases, with 12 bases between. The CDR3 runs 13 residues. The CDR3 is CASGPTGNSPLHF. The DNA for the CDR3 is TGTGCCAGCGGACCAACAGGGAATTCACCCCTCCACTTT.

The genes are TRBV19 and TRBJ1-1, with 8 positions matching TRBD1. The V gene's germline CDR1 is LNHDA and CDR2 SQIVND (reference sequence). The CDR3 covers 16 residues. Losses at the gene ends were 3 bases for V and 4 bases for J; bases not matched to a gene: 10. The CDR3 protein is CASSIPQGAVSTEAFF. The CDR3 DNA is TGTGCCAGTAGTATCCCGCAGGGGGCGGTGAGCACTGAAGCTTTCTTT. Full variable domain (rest looked up from reference TRBV19 and TRBJ1-1): DGGITQSPKYLFRKEGQNVTLSCEQNLNHDAMYWYRQDPGQGLRLIYYSQIVNDFQKGDIAEGYSVSREKKESFPLTVTSAQKNPTAFYLCASSIPQGAVSTEAFFGQGTRLTVV.

This clone was counted once. This chain connects TRBV9 to TRBJ1-2; D unclear. V lost 4 bases and J 0 bases, leaving 10 bases between the germline ends. This CDR3 region has 14 residues. Germline V CDR1 and CDR2: SGDLS, YYNGEE. For the CDR3, the DNA is TGTGCCAGCAGCCTCGGAAATACTAACTATGGCTACACCTTC. As protein: CASSLGNTNYGYTF.

The chain employs TRBV7-9 and TRBJ2-1; TRBD1 agrees at 8 bases. Germline V gene sequence: CDR1 SEHNR, CDR2 FQNEAQ (reference sequence). This CDR3 is built from 14 residues. The trim removed 3 bases at V and 9 bases at J, leaving 7 bases unmatched. The CDR3 sequence is CASSFGQGAGEQFF. DNA of the CDR3: TGTGCCAGCAGCTTCGGGCAGGGGGCGGGTGAGCAGTTCTTC.

V gene TRBV7-9 combines with J gene TRBJ2-7; perhaps TRBD2 as D (5 bases). CDR3 length: 14 residues. V lost 7 bases to trimming and J lost 3 bases, with 16 bases between them. Germline V lookup: CDR1 SEHNR, CDR2 FQNEAQ (reference sequence). Here the CDR3 reads CASTPHEGYYEQYF. The CDR3 DNA reads as TGTGCCAGCACCCCCCACGAGGGCTACTACGAGCAGTACTTC.

The chain recombines TRBV7-8 with TRBJ2-1; D might be TRBD2 (5 bases). The CDR3 totals 14 residues. Germline V gene sequence: CDR1 SGHVS, CDR2 FQNEAQ. Trimming took 8 bases from V and 4 from J, leaving 15 bases between them. The CDR3 DNA reads TGTGCCAGCGGGCCACCGGGGATATACAATGAGCAGTTCTTC. This gives the protein CASGPPGIYNEQFF.

J is TRBJ2-7 and V is TRBV4-2; a possible D gene is TRBD2 (7 bases). The length of the CDR3 is 17 residues. Trimming took off 0 bases at V and 1 base at J, with 16 bases between the two ends. Per the germline V gene, CDR1 is LGHNA and CDR2 is YNFKEQ. CDR3 region: CASSQEGGAGESYEQYF. CDR3 sequence (DNA): TGTGCCAGCAGCCAAGAGGGGGGGGCGGGCGAATCCTACGAGCAGTACTTC.

V and J are TRBV7-9 and TRBJ2-7; no clear D gene. Between the trimmed V and J ends, which lost 5 bases and 0 bases, there was a span of 11 bases. This CDR3 is built from 14 residues. Per the germline V gene, CDR1 is SEHNR and CDR2 is FQNEAQ (reference sequence). The CDR3 DNA reads TGTGCCAGCAGCGAGGCGGCCTCCTCCTACGAGCAGTACTTC. It specifies CASSEAASSYEQYF.

The V call is TRBV4-3, the J call TRBJ2-1; 12 nucleotides match TRBD2. CDR3 size: 15 residues. Trimming took 4 bases from V and 4 from J; bases not matched to a gene: 2. The germline V gene has CDR1 LGHNA and CDR2 YSLEER. The CDR3 sequence: CASSRTSGVYNEQFF. The CDR3 DNA reads TGCGCCAGCAGCCGGACTAGCGGGGTATACAATGAGCAGTTCTTC.

V gene TRBV25-1 combines with J gene TRBJ1-6; D is uncertain. Per germline, CDR1 MGHDK and CDR2 SYGVNS. V lost 2 bases and J lost 6, with 11 bases in between. The CDR3 consists of 15 residues. CDR3 protein: CASSEIDTSNSPLHF. In nucleotides, the CDR3 is TGTGCCAGCAGTGAAATTGACACGTCTAATTCACCCCTCCACTTT.

The rearrangement uses TRBV28 and TRBJ2-1; the match to TRBD1 covers 7 bases. J was trimmed by 0 bases and V by 6 bases; bases with no gene match: 8. The CDR3 spans 16 residues. CDR1 and CDR2 from the germline V gene are MDHEN and SYDVKM. The CDR3 protein is CASRTDRESSYNEQFF. For the CDR3, the DNA is TGTGCCAGCAGGACAGACAGGGAAAGCTCCTACAATGAGCAGTTCTTC. Together with reference TRBV28 and TRBJ2-1, the CDR3 gives the full variable domain: DVKVTQSSRYLVKRTGEKVFLECVQDMDHENMFWYRQDPGLGLRLIYFSYDVKMKEKGDIPEGYSVSREKKERFSLILESASTNQTSMYLCASRTDRESSYNEQFFGPGTRLTVL.

This chain uses TRBV28 with TRBJ1-5; D remains unclear. CDR1 and CDR2 (germline): MDHEN, SYDVKM. Trimming shortened V by 2 bases and J by 7 bases, and 15 bases separated the two germline ends. The CDR3 loop spans 15 amino acids. This CDR3 reads CASSLEGGSGQPQHF. CDR3 nucleotides: TGTGCCAGCAGTTTAGAGGGCGGGTCGGGGCAGCCCCAGCATTTT.

The V and J genes are TRBV11-2 and TRBJ2-1; TRBD1 agrees at 7 bases. J was trimmed by 13 bases and V by 5 bases; bases with no gene match: 20. The germline V gene encodes CDR1 SGHAT and CDR2 FQNNGV. The CDR3 loop spans 16 amino acids. The CDR3 nucleotides read TGTGCCAGCAGCCCACACCCGACGAAGACAGGGACCATTCAGTTCTTC. Translated, it gives CASSPHPTKTGTIQFF. Together with reference TRBV11-2 and TRBJ2-1, the CDR3 gives the full variable domain: EAGVAQSPRYKIIEKRQSVAFWCNPISGHATLYWYQQILGQGPKLLIQFQNNGVVDDSQLPKDRFSAERLKGVDSTLKIQPAKLEDSAVYLCASSPHPTKTGTIQFFGPGTRLTVL.

The chain is built from TRBV16 and TRBJ2-5; D gene uncertain. The CDR3 totals 13 residues. Germline V gene data show CDR1 as KGHSY and CDR2 as FQNENV. Trimming left V 0 bases short and J 5 bases short, with 7 bases between. CDR3 sequence (DNA): TGTGCCAGCAGCCAATCCCCGGCGGAGACCCAGTACTTC. Protein sequence: CASSQSPAETQYF. The entire variable domain, with the rest obtained from reference TRBV16 and TRBJ2-5, is as follows: GEEVAQTPKHLVRGEGQKAKLYCAPIKGHSYVFWYQQVLKNEFKFLISFQNENVFDETGMPKERFSAKCLPNSPCSLEIQATKLEDSAVYFCASSQSPAETQYFGPGTRLLVL.

The table lists this clone with a count of one. The J gene is TRBJ2-1, the V gene TRBV11-3; no definite D call. Germline V gives CDR1 SGHNT, CDR2 YENEEA. The V end lost 8 bases, the J end lost 2 bases, and 16 bases lay between the germline ends. The CDR3 runs to 15 residues. CDR3: CASAPSETAYNEQFF. The CDR3 DNA reads as TGTGCCAGCGCGCCGAGTGAGACGGCCTACAATGAGCAGTTCTTC.

This sequence joins TRBV27 and TRBJ2-1, with D perhaps assigned TRBD1 or TRBD2 (7 bases each). CDR1 and CDR2 from the germline V gene are MNHEY and SMNVEV (reference sequence). Between the trimmed V and J ends, which lost 0 bases and 7 bases, there was a span of 13 bases. The CDR3 is 15 amino acids. DNA for the CDR3: TGTGCCAGCAGTTTATCTCCCAGGGGGGGGAATGAGCAGTTCTTC. It codes for CASSLSPRGGNEQFF.

This chain connects TRBV19 to TRBJ1-6, with TRBD1 matching over 9 bases. The CDR3 is 16 amino acids. Germline CDR1 is LNHDA and CDR2 is SQIVND (reference sequence). The junction had 5 bases not matched to a gene; V was cut back by 1 base and J by 7 bases. CDR3 protein: CASSIAGQGKNSPLHF. CDR3 DNA: TGTGCCAGTAGTATAGCAGGACAGGGGAAAAATTCACCCCTCCACTTT.

The rearrangement uses TRBV7-9 and TRBJ2-2; 7 bases agree with TRBD1. The CDR3 totals 14 residues. The V gene's germline CDR1 is SEHNR and CDR2 FQNEAQ (reference sequence). J gave up 7 bases and V 1 base, and 3 bases lay outside the gene matches. As DNA, the CDR3 is TGTGCCAGCAGCTTAGGACAGGGCGACGGGGAGCTGTTTTTT. Translating it yields CASSLGQGDGELFF.

This chain uses TRBV15 with TRBJ2-6; perhaps TRBD1 as D (6 bases). CDR3 length: 19 amino acids. The ends were cut back, 3 bases at V and 4 bases at J, with 22 bases in the middle. Germline CDR1 LNHNV, CDR2 YYDKDF (reference sequence). CDR3 sequence reads: CATSSHRDQRILGANVLTF. CDR3 in DNA: TGTGCCACCAGCAGCCACAGGGATCAGAGGATCTTGGGGGCCAACGTCCTGACTTTC. The whole variable domain, filled in from reference TRBV15 and TRBJ2-6, reads DAMVIQNPRYQVTQFGKPVTLSCSQTLNHNVMYWYQQKSSQAPKLLFHYYDKDFNNEADTPDNFQSRRPNTSFCFLDIRSPGLGDTAMYLCATSSHRDQRILGANVLTFGAGSRLTVL.